A single sample gave rise to the 30 T cell receptor beta chains below, sequenced in a study of beta chain features in type 1 diabetes. Isolated RNA was reverse transcribed in full, so expressed TCRB transcripts were sequenced. The assay was immunoSEQ multiplex PCR, and TCRdb's table has in-frame clones only and misses some. Found here are 600,000 to 650,000 clones, about 14% of them singletons; the top ten hold about 0.087%. Sequenced material: naive CD4+ T cells from blood. The receptor source for this set is a man aged 18 to 35 in good health.

V is TRBV9 and J is TRBJ2-1, with 7 bases fitting TRBD2. This CDR3 has 13 amino acids. In germline, CDR1 is SGDLS, CDR2 YYNGEE. The trim removed 2 bases at V and 9 bases at J, leaving 5 bases unmatched. The CDR3 bases are TGTGCCAGCAGCGTCAGACTAGCAGGTGAGCAGTTCTTC. This codes for CASSVRLAGEQFF.

This clone showed up just a few times. The chain has TRBV6-6 and TRBJ1-1; D might be TRBD1 (6 bases). With 5 bases removed from V and 0 bases from J, the gap between germline ends came to 10 bases. This CDR3 has 14 amino acids. Germline V lookup: CDR1 MNHNY, CDR2 SVGAGI (reference sequence). The CDR3 DNA follows: TGTGCCAGCAGTGCGGACAGCATGAACACTGAAGCTTTCTTT. This sequence encodes CASSADSMNTEAFF.

This clone showed up just a few times. The chain couples TRBV28 to TRBJ2-2, with 7 bases that match TRBD1. CDR1 and CDR2 from the germline V gene are MDHEN and SYDVKM. This CDR3 spans 15 amino acids. V lost 6 bases, J lost 9 bases, and 13 bases stayed unmatched. For the CDR3, the DNA is TGTGCCAGCAGCTCTGACAGGGTGGCTGTCTGGGAGCTGTTTTTT. Protein sequence: CASSSDRVAVWELFF. Using reference TRBV28 and TRBJ2-2 for the parts outside the CDR3, the full variable domain is DVKVTQSSRYLVKRTGEKVFLECVQDMDHENMFWYRQDPGLGLRLIYFSYDVKMKEKGDIPEGYSVSREKKERFSLILESASTNQTSMYLCASSSDRVAVWELFFGEGSRLTVL.

This clone was seen only a few times. The J gene is TRBJ2-3, the V gene TRBV30, with TRBD2 matching 8 bases. V was pared by 2 bases and J by 6 bases, with 10 bases of the junction left unmatched. The CDR3 has 15 amino acids. The V gene's germline CDR1 is GTSNPN and CDR2 SVGIG (reference sequence). The CDR3 protein is CAWSRPGLGSDTQYF. CDR3 sequence (DNA): TGTGCCTGGAGTCGTCCGGGACTAGGCTCGGATACGCAGTATTTT.

Remarks on this clone: This CDR3 is also generated by other DNA sequences in the sample. The J gene is TRBJ2-2, the V gene TRBV9; D gene uncertain. The CDR3 sequence is 12 residues long. Germline CDR1 SGDLS, CDR2 YYNGEE. The V gene lost 4 bases and the J gene lost 2 bases, with 3 bases spanning the gap. CDR3: CASSRNTGELFF. In nucleotides, the CDR3 is TGTGCCAGCAGCCGTAACACCGGGGAGCTGTTTTTT.

This clone appeared a few times. In the same sample, other DNA sequences code for this CDR3. The chain carries TRBV28 and TRBJ2-4; D uncertain. This CDR3 has 13 residues. V lost 3 bases to trimming and J lost 5 bases, with 8 bases between them. Per the germline V gene, CDR1 is MDHEN and CDR2 is SYDVKM. The CDR3 coding sequence is TGTGCCAGCAGTTTGGGCCAGGAAAACATTCAGTACTTC. Amino acids: CASSLGQENIQYF.

This clone has more than one count but fewer than ten. The chain is built from TRBV28 and TRBJ1-2; D perhaps matches TRBD1 (6 bases). V shed 5 bases and J shed 5 bases, with 9 bases lying between them. Germline values: CDR1 MDHEN, CDR2 SYDVKM. The CDR3 contains 12 residues. The CDR3 DNA reads TGTGCCAGCAGTGCAGGGGAATATGGCTACACCTTC. This gives the protein CASSAGEYGYTF.

The chain carries TRBV7-9 and TRBJ1-2; TRBD1 aligns across 7 bases. The CDR3 is 17 amino acids. The germline V gene encodes CDR1 SEHNR and CDR2 FQNEAQ (reference sequence). The ends lost 5 bases at V and 0 bases at J; junction bases unmatched: 12. CDR3 in DNA: TGTGCCAGCAGCCGAATGCTTGACAGGGCACCTAACTATGGCTACACCTTC. Protein: CASSRMLDRAPNYGYTF.

The genes are TRBV18 and TRBJ2-7; D could derive from TRBD1 or TRBD2 (6 bases each). Germline V gene data show CDR1 as KGHSH and CDR2 as LQKENI. The CDR3 has 17 residues. Trimming shortened V by 2 bases and J by 3 bases, and 20 bases separated the two germline ends. The CDR3 loop is CASSPGVGGQLRYEQYF. The DNA of the CDR3 is TGTGCCAGCTCACCAGGGGTAGGGGGGCAGCTACGCTACGAGCAGTACTTC.

This clone was observed a handful of times. The chain carries TRBV19 and TRBJ2-1; D is uncertain. The CDR3 sequence is 12 residues long. Trimming stripped 3 bases from V and 15 bases from J, with 15 bases between. In germline, CDR1 is LNHDA, CDR2 SQIVND (reference sequence). In DNA, the CDR3 is TGTGCCAGTAGTATGGAGACAAGGGTGCTGTTCTTC. It is translated as CASSMETRVLFF.

The chain has TRBV6-4 and TRBJ2-1; D remains ambiguous. The germline V gene encodes CDR1 MRHNA and CDR2 SNTAGT. CDR3 length: 14 amino acids. The V gene lost 3 bases and the J gene lost 7 bases, with 13 bases spanning the gap. The CDR3 DNA reads TGTGCCAGCAGTGAAGCGTCATCGAGGAATGAGCAGTTCTTC. It codes for CASSEASSRNEQFF.

The J gene is TRBJ2-1, the V gene TRBV15; 10 bases map to TRBD1. V lost 1 base and J lost 4; bases outside the gene matches: 10. The CDR3 covers 18 residues. From germline, CDR1 is LNHNV and CDR2 YYDKDF (reference sequence). The CDR3 sequence: CATSRVLSTGGRYNEQFF. As DNA, the CDR3 is TGTGCCACCAGCAGAGTCCTATCGACAGGGGGCAGGTACAATGAGCAGTTCTTC.

This clone turned up a few times. The J gene is TRBJ2-1, the V gene TRBV6-6; tentative D call: TRBD2 (5 bases). Germline V lookup: CDR1 MNHNY, CDR2 SVGAGI (reference sequence). This CDR3 is built from 12 residues. The V and J ends lost 8 bases and 6 bases respectively, with 11 bases between them. The DNA for the CDR3 is TGTGCCAGCCGTCCCCGGGGCAATGAGCAGTTCTTC. Translated: CASRPRGNEQFF.

This clone has just a few counts. The chain has TRBV27 and TRBJ1-1, with D perhaps matching TRBD1 (6 bases). Trimming shortened V by 0 bases and J by 1 base, and 9 bases separated the two germline ends. The CDR3 consists of 15 residues. CDR1 is MNHEY, CDR2 SMNVEV, per germline (reference sequence). CDR3 coding DNA: TGTGCCAGCAGTTTATCCGACAGGTCGAACACTGAAGCTTTCTTT. Protein: CASSLSDRSNTEAFF.

The chain couples TRBV9 to TRBJ2-5, with 8 bases aligning to TRBD1. The CDR3 runs to 15 residues. The trim removed 3 bases at V and 3 bases at J, leaving 7 bases unmatched. The V gene's germline CDR1 is SGDLS and CDR2 YYNGEE. CDR3 loop: CASSAQGAREETQYF. The DNA of the CDR3 is TGTGCCAGCAGCGCTCAGGGGGCGAGGGAAGAGACCCAGTACTTC. Using reference TRBV9 and TRBJ2-5 for the parts outside the CDR3, the full variable domain is DSGVTQTPKHLITATGQRVTLRCSPRSGDLSVYWYQQSLDQGLQFLIQYYNGEERAKGNILERFSAQQFPDLHSELNLSSLELGDSALYFCASSAQGAREETQYFGPGTRLLVL.

The table lists this clone with a few counts. The V and J genes are TRBV25-1 and TRBJ1-2; D gene uncertain. The CDR3 spans 14 residues. Trimming cost V 3 bases and J 3 bases, with 11 bases left between them. From germline, CDR1 is MGHDK and CDR2 SYGVNS. In DNA form, the CDR3 reads TGTGCCAGCAGTGACGGCCCCCTACACTATGGCTACACCTTC. Translation gives CASSDGPLHYGYTF.

This chain joins TRBV9 and TRBJ1-1, with a possible D match to TRBD1 (5 bases). CDR3 length: 15 residues. Germline V gives CDR1 SGDLS, CDR2 YYNGEE. Trimming shortened V by 3 bases and J by 1 base, and 13 bases separated the two germline ends. The CDR3 spells CASSAQGKENTEAFF. The CDR3 coding sequence is TGTGCCAGCAGCGCTCAGGGAAAAGAGAACACTGAAGCTTTCTTT. The full variable domain, in which reference TRBV9 and TRBJ1-1 provide the parts outside the CDR3, is DSGVTQTPKHLITATGQRVTLRCSPRSGDLSVYWYQQSLDQGLQFLIQYYNGEERAKGNILERFSAQQFPDLHSELNLSSLELGDSALYFCASSAQGKENTEAFFGQGTRLTVV.

The sample holds a few counts of this clone. The chain uses TRBV28 and TRBJ2-5; TRBD2 aligns across 8 bases. The junction had 14 bases not matched to a gene; V was cut back by 2 bases and J by 6 bases. This CDR3 comprises 17 residues. Germline V gene sequence: CDR1 MDHEN, CDR2 SYDVKM. The CDR3 region is CASSLPGVAGGIKTQYF. The CDR3 nucleotides read TGTGCCAGCAGTTTACCCGGAGTGGCGGGGGGTATAAAGACCCAGTACTTC.

This clone was observed a handful of times. The V gene is TRBV7-9, the J gene TRBJ1-1; D is uncertain. The CDR3 is 15 residues long. Trimming pared 5 bases from V and 0 bases from J, leaving 13 bases between. The germline CDR1 and CDR2 sequences are SEHNR and FQNEAQ (reference sequence). CDR3 residues: CASSTQRTMNTEAFF. CDR3 nucleotides: TGTGCCAGCAGCACCCAGAGGACCATGAACACTGAAGCTTTCTTT.

The V gene is TRBV7-2, the J gene TRBJ1-1; possibly TRBD1 for D (5 bases). The CDR3 totals 15 residues. V was trimmed by 5 bases and J by 1 base, leaving 14 bases between them. Germline V gives CDR1 SGHTA, CDR2 FQGNSA. The DNA for the CDR3 is TGTGCCAGCAGCCTCACCGCCGGGGCGAACACTGAAGCTTTCTTT. Translating gives CASSLTAGANTEAFF. The variable domain in full, with the rest retrieved from reference TRBV7-2 and TRBJ1-1, is GAGVSQSPSNKVTEKGKDVELRCDPISGHTALYWYRQSLGQGLEFLIYFQGNSAPDKSGLPSDRFSAERTGGSVSTLTIQRTQQEDSAVYLCASSLTAGANTEAFFGQGTRLTVV.

The V gene is TRBV6-1, the J gene TRBJ2-7; D may be TRBD2 (5 bases). Germline lookup yields CDR1 MNHNS and CDR2 SASEGT. The V gene lost 5 bases and the J gene lost 6 bases, with 8 bases spanning the gap. This CDR3 has 11 residues. CDR3: CASSHRGEQYF. For the CDR3, the DNA is TGTGCCAGCAGTCACCGGGGCGAGCAGTACTTC.

This clone was seen a few times. The chain has TRBV7-8 and TRBJ2-3; D unresolved. The ends were cut back, 4 bases at V and 0 bases at J, with 2 bases in the middle. Germline V gene sequence: CDR1 SGHVS, CDR2 FQNEAQ. The CDR3 totals 12 residues. The CDR3, as DNA: TGTGCCAGCAGCTCCAGCACAGATACGCAGTATTTT. Translation gives CASSSSTDTQYF.

The chain combines TRBV4-1 with TRBJ2-1; 9 nucleotides line up with TRBD1. CDR1 and CDR2 (germline): MGHRA, YSYEKL. After removal of 8 bases from V and 8 bases from J, the junction contained 13 bases not matched to a gene. The CDR3 totals 15 residues. The CDR3 loop reads CASRSWTGVFDEQFF. The CDR3 DNA follows: TGCGCCAGCCGCTCGTGGACAGGGGTGTTCGATGAGCAGTTCTTC.

The rearrangement uses TRBV7-9 and TRBJ1-4; D gene unclear. This CDR3 has 15 amino acids. With 1 base removed from V and 4 bases from J, the gap between germline ends came to 10 bases. Germline V gene sequence: CDR1 SEHNR, CDR2 FQNEAQ (reference sequence). This chain's CDR3 is CASSLGLGYNEKLFF. The CDR3 DNA reads TGTGCCAGCAGCTTAGGTCTGGGATATAATGAAAAACTGTTTTTT.

The V call is TRBV5-8, the J call TRBJ2-5; D remains ambiguous. Germline V CDR1 and CDR2: SGHTS, YDEGEE. The CDR3 covers 13 residues. V dropped 7 bases and J dropped 2 bases, with 12 bases sitting between them. The CDR3 region is CASAGVAQETQYF. The CDR3 region has the DNA TGTGCCAGCGCCGGCGTGGCTCAAGAGACCCAGTACTTC. Full variable domain (outside the CDR3, taken from reference TRBV5-8 and TRBJ2-5): EAGVTQSPTHLIKTRGQQATLRCSPISGHTSVYWYQQALGLGLQFLLWYDEGEERNRGNFPPRFSGRQFPNYSSELNVNALELEDSALYLCASAGVAQETQYFGPGTRLLVL.

This clone was picked up a small number of times. The chain uses TRBV2 and TRBJ1-1; tentatively, D is TRBD1 (5 bases). Per the germline V gene, CDR1 is SNHLY and CDR2 is FYNNEI. The CDR3 sequence is 16 residues long. V was clipped by 7 bases and J by 1 base, with 19 bases between them. The CDR3 nucleotides are TGTGCCAGCAACCGGGACTCCCCGGCCTCGAACACTGAAGCTTTCTTT. Amino acids: CASNRDSPASNTEAFF.

V usage is TRBV7-9 and J usage is TRBJ2-7, with 7 bases that match TRBD2. V gave up 5 bases and J gave up 13 bases; unmatched junction bases: 17. CDR1 SEHNR and CDR2 FQNEAQ come from the germline V gene (reference sequence). CDR3 size: 14 residues. CDR3 sequence: CASSPGTTTSSLYF. The CDR3 DNA is TGTGCCAGCAGCCCGGGAACGACGACTAGCAGTTTATACTTC. The full variable domain, completed using reference TRBV7-9 and TRBJ2-7, is DTGVSQNPRHKITKRGQNVTFRCDPISEHNRLYWYRQTLGQGPEFLTYFQNEAQLEKSRLLSDRFSAERPKGSFSTLEIQRTEQGDSAMYLCASSPGTTTSSLYFGPGTRLTVT.

The rearrangement uses TRBV5-1 and TRBJ2-4, with 9 bases fitting TRBD1. The CDR3 runs to 16 residues. Germline CDR1 SGHRS, CDR2 YFSETQ. With V trimmed by 0 bases and J by 2 bases, 3 bases remained unmatched. CDR3 residues: CASSLGGTGTKNIQYF. Here the CDR3 DNA reads TGCGCCAGCAGCTTGGGAGGGACAGGGACCAAAAACATTCAGTACTTC.

The sample holds a few counts of this clone. The genes are TRBV7-2 and TRBJ1-2; no firm D call. The V gene lost 5 bases and the J gene lost 2 bases, with 15 bases spanning the gap. The CDR3 is made up of 15 amino acids. Germline CDR1 reads SGHTA; CDR2 reads FQGNSA. The CDR3 protein is CASSPQPQKNYGYTF. In DNA, the CDR3 is TGTGCCAGCAGCCCTCAACCACAGAAGAACTATGGCTACACCTTC.

This clone has a handful of counts. The rearrangement links TRBV10-3 to TRBJ2-1; 7 bases fit TRBD2. Germline V lookup: CDR1 ENHRY, CDR2 SYGVKD. This CDR3 is 13 amino acids long. V was clipped by 4 bases and J by 5 bases; unmatched bases: 2. CDR3 sequence: CAISGLADNEQFF. The DNA for the CDR3 is TGTGCCATCAGTGGACTAGCTGACAATGAGCAGTTCTTC.